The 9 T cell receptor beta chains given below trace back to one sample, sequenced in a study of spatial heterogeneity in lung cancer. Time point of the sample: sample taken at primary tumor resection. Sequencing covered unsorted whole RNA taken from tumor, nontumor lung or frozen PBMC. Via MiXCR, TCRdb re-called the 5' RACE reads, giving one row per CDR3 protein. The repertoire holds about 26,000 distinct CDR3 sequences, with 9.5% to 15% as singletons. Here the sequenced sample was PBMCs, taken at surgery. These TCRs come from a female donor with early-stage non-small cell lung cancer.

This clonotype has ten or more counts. CDR3 coding DNA: TGTGCCAGCAGTACAGACAGGCAGAGAAACTACGAGCAGTACTTC. It codes for CASSTDRQRNYEQYF. The chain combines TRBV12-3 or TRBV12-4 with TRBJ2-7; D perhaps matches TRBD1 (6 bases). Trimming took 5 bases from V and 3 from J, leaving 17 bases between them. The CDR3 contains 15 residues.

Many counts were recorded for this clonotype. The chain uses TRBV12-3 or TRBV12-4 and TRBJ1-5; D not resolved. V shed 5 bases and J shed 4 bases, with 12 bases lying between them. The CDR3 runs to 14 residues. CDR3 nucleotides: TGTGCCAGCAGTCCAAACTCTGGGAATCAGCCCCAGCATTTT. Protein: CASSPNSGNQPQHF.

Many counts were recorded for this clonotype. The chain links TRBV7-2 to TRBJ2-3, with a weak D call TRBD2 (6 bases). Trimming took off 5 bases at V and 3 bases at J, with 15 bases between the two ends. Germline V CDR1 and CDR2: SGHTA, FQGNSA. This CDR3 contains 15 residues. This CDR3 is CASSVTGGITDTQYF. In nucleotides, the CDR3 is TGTGCCAGCAGCGTGACTGGGGGGATAACAGATACGCAGTATTTT.

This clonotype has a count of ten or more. CDR3 sequence: CASSPHGGNTEAFF. The DNA of the CDR3 is TGTGCCAGCAGCCCCCACGGGGGGAACACTGAAGCTTTCTTT. The V and J genes are TRBV7-9 and TRBJ1-1, with D tentatively TRBD1 (5 bases). CDR1 is SEHNR, CDR2 FQNEAQ, per germline (reference sequence). With 5 bases removed from V and 1 base from J, the gap between germline ends came to 11 bases. The CDR3 loop spans 14 amino acids.

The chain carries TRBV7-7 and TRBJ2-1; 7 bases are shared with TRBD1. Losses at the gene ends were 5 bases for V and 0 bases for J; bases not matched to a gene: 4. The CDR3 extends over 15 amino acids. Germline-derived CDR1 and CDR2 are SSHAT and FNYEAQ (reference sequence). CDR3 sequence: CASSPRQGSYNEQFF. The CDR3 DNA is TGTGCCAGCAGCCCCCGACAGGGCTCCTACAATGAGCAGTTCTTC.

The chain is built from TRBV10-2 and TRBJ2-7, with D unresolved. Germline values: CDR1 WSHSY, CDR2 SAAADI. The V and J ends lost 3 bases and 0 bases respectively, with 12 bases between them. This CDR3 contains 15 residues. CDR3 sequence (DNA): TGCGCCAGCAGTGAAGTGGGTAGGAGCTCCTACGAGCAGTACTTC. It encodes CASSEVGRSSYEQYF.

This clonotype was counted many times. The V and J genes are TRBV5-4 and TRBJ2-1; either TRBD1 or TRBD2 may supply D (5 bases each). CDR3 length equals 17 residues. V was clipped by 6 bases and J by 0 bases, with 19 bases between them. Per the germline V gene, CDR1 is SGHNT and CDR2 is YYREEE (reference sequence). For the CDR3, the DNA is TGTGCCAGCAACAACCCAGGGACCCTGAGCTCCTACAATGAGCAGTTCTTC. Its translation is CASNNPGTLSSYNEQFF.

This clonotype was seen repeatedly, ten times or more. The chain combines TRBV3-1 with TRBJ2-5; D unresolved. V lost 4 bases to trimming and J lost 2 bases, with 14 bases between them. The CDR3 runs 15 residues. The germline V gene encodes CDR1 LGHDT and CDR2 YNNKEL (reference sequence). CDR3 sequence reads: CASSLLDDGQETQYF. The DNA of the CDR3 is TGTGCCAGCAGCCTCCTTGACGATGGGCAAGAGACCCAGTACTTC.

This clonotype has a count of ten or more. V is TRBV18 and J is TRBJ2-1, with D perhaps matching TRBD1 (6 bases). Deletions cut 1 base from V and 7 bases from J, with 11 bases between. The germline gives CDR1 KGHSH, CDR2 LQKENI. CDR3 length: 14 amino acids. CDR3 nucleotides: TGTGCCAGCTCACCACGGTGGACAGTGAATGAGCAGTTCTTC. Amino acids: CASSPRWTVNEQFF.